A single sample is the source of the 30 T cell receptor beta chains below, sequenced in a study of shared T cell receptors in the human thymus. Assay: immunoSEQ multiplex PCR; the TCRdb copy retains only in-frame clones and omits some. The sample shows about 660,000 clones, roughly 90% of them seen only once. These data were likewise used in another study, on human thymus T cells.

Sequencing was carried out using thymocytes. Receptors originate from a boy in the first two years of life with a congenital heart defect.

The chain uses TRBV5-6 and TRBJ2-2; D perhaps matches TRBD1 (5 bases). V was trimmed by 1 base and J by 5 bases, leaving 12 bases between them. The CDR3 has 15 residues. Germline V CDR1 and CDR2: SGHDT, YYEEEE. Written as DNA, the CDR3 is TGTGCCAGCAGCTTGAGGGCAGGGTGGACCGGGGAGCTGTTTTTT. It yields the protein CASSLRAGWTGELFF.

The genes are TRBV20-1 and TRBJ2-7, with D maybe TRBD2 (5 bases). V was trimmed by 6 bases and J by 2 bases, leaving 8 bases between them. The CDR3 extends over 11 amino acids. Germline CDR1 is DFQATT and CDR2 is SNEGSKA (reference sequence). The CDR3 DNA sequence: TGCAGTGCAACACTAGCCTACGAGCAGTACTTC. Translated, it gives CSATLAYEQYF.

The rearrangement uses TRBV7-9 and TRBJ2-1; 8 nucleotides match TRBD2. The CDR3 has 15 residues. Unmatched junction bases numbered 3, after V lost 1 base and J lost 4 bases. Germline V gene lookup returns CDR1 SEHNR and CDR2 FQNEAQ (reference sequence). CDR3 in DNA: TGTGCCAGCAGCTTAGGGTGCGGGAGGTACAATGAGCAGTTCTTC. It specifies CASSLGCGRYNEQFF.

The genes are TRBV28 and TRBJ2-7; the match to TRBD2 covers 15 bases. CDR3 length: 20 residues. J lost 3 bases, V lost 5 bases, and 17 bases had no gene match. The germline gives CDR1 MDHEN, CDR2 SYDVKM. In DNA, the CDR3 is TGTGCCAGCAGTCCACAGGGTGGGACTAGCGGGAGGATAAACTACTACGAGCAGTACTTC. This translates into CASSPQGGTSGRINYYEQYF.

This clone appeared a few times. This rearrangement joins TRBV2 to TRBJ1-5; D is unresolved. The CDR3 runs to 12 residues. Trimming shortened V by 7 bases and J by 6 bases, and 10 bases separated the two germline ends. Germline V gives CDR1 SNHLY, CDR2 FYNNEI. In nucleotides, the CDR3 is TGTGCCAGCAACAACCACAGTCAGCCCCAGCATTTT. Its protein product is CASNNHSQPQHF.

This clone has a single count. This chain uses TRBV5-8 with TRBJ2-7; possibly TRBD1 for D (5 bases). The CDR3 spans 16 residues. The V end was cut by 2 bases, the J end by 3 bases, with 18 bases between. In germline, CDR1 is SGHTS, CDR2 YDEGEE. In nucleotides, the CDR3 is TGTGCCAGCAGCTTATTGCAGGGTGCCCTCTTCTACGAGCAGTACTTC. Its protein is CASSLLQGALFYEQYF.

The gene calls are TRBV10-3 and TRBJ2-2; a possible D gene is TRBD2 (6 bases). The CDR3 consists of 13 residues. Trimming took 9 bases from V and 6 from J, leaving 14 bases between them. Germline V gene data show CDR1 as ENHRY and CDR2 as SYGVKD. For the CDR3, the DNA is TGTGCCATTCAGGGCGGGACTGCCGGGGAGCTGTTTTTT. This translates into CAIQGGTAGELFF.

This clone was seen a handful of times. This sequence joins TRBV6-1 and TRBJ1-5; 9 bases are shared with TRBD1. Trimming cost V 6 bases and J 16 bases; bases outside gene matches: 10. Germline assignment: CDR1 MNHNS and CDR2 SASEGT. The length of the CDR3 is 12 residues. CDR3: CASRGTGPYLHF. CDR3 DNA: TGTGCCAGCAGGGGGACAGGGCCGTACCTCCATTTT.

The chain has TRBV2 and TRBJ2-3, with 8 positions matching TRBD2. V lost 10 bases to trimming and J lost 0 bases; unmatched junction nucleotides: 30. This CDR3 is built from 22 residues. Germline CDR1 and CDR2: SNHLY and FYNNEI. The chain's CDR3 is CAIPAYYLAGGSPVTSTDTQYF. CDR3 coding DNA: TGTGCCATACCAGCGTATTACCTAGCGGGTGGAAGTCCTGTCACTAGCACAGATACGCAGTATTTT.

V and J are TRBV15 and TRBJ2-3; 8 nucleotides line up with TRBD2. The germline CDR1 and CDR2 sequences are LNHNV and YYDKDF (reference sequence). The V segment lost 6 bases and the J segment 4 bases; nucleotides outside the gene matches: 3. The CDR3 has 13 amino acids. CDR3 sequence (DNA): TGTGCCACCAGTAGCGGGAAGGCAGATACGCAGTATTTT. It encodes CATSSGKADTQYF.

Only one count was recorded for this clone. V usage is TRBV28 and J usage is TRBJ1-2; possible D gene TRBD1, 6 bases. The CDR3 runs to 16 residues. Germline loops: CDR1 MDHEN, CDR2 SYDVKM. V was cut by 4 bases and J by 2 bases, with 17 bases left in between. The CDR3 loop is CASSYAGEQLNYGYTF. CDR3 DNA: TGTGCCAGCAGTTACGCAGGGGAACAACTCAACTATGGCTACACCTTC.

The chain links TRBV18 to TRBJ1-1; 7 bases agree with TRBD1. CDR1 and CDR2 (germline): KGHSH, LQKENI. The CDR3 has 16 residues. The V segment lost 6 bases and the J segment 8 bases; nucleotides outside the gene matches: 18. As DNA, the CDR3 is TGTGCCAGCTCCCCCATGGGCTTGATTAAGGGGGCGGAAGCTTTCTTT. Encoded protein: CASSPMGLIKGAEAFF.

The chain recombines TRBV14 with TRBJ2-5; D not resolved. The CDR3 extends over 16 amino acids. Trimming removed 0 bases from V and 5 bases from J, with 16 bases in between. From germline, CDR1 is SGHDN and CDR2 FVKESK. Here the CDR3 reads CASSQERKPATETQYF. The CDR3 coding sequence is TGTGCCAGCAGCCAAGAGAGGAAACCCGCAACGGAGACCCAGTACTTC.

The rearrangement links TRBV29-1 to TRBJ2-5; 7 nucleotides line up with TRBD1. The end of the DNA aligns better with TRBJ2-7, so the J call may be wrong. The CDR3 is 11 residues long. Germline V gives CDR1 SQVTM, CDR2 ANQGSEA. The CDR3 nucleotides read TGCAGCGTTTCGACAGGGAGCGAGCAGTACTTC. This codes for CSVSTGSEQYF.

This clone was counted a single time. The chain joins TRBV14 to TRBJ1-1, with D perhaps TRBD1 (6 bases). The length of the CDR3 is 15 residues. Germline V gives CDR1 SGHDN, CDR2 FVKESK. With 1 base removed from V and 0 bases from J, the gap between germline ends came to 9 bases. The CDR3 DNA follows: TGTGCCAGCAGCCAAGCAGGGGCCCTGAACACTGAAGCTTTCTTT. It yields the protein CASSQAGALNTEAFF. Filled out from reference TRBV14 and TRBJ1-1, the complete variable domain reads EAGVTQFPSHSVIEKGQTVTLRCDPISGHDNLYWYRRVMGKEIKFLLHFVKESKQDESGMPNNRFLAERTGGTYSTLKVQPAELEDSGVYFCASSQAGALNTEAFFGQGTRLTVV.

The gene calls are TRBV20-1 and TRBJ1-2, with 7 bases aligning to TRBD1. The CDR3 length is 8 residues. Germline V gene sequence: CDR1 DFQATT, CDR2 SNEGSKA (reference sequence). J was trimmed by 14 bases and V by 7 bases; bases with no gene match: 4. In nucleotides, the CDR3 is TGCAGTGATATGACAGGGACCTTC. Protein product: CSDMTGTF.

This rearrangement joins TRBV10-1 to TRBJ2-2; D is perhaps TRBD1 (5 bases). Looked up from germline, CDR1 is WNHNN and CDR2 is SYGVQD (reference sequence). The CDR3 runs 13 residues. V was clipped by 4 bases and J by 6 bases, with 9 bases between them. This CDR3 is CASSVGVAGELFF. As DNA, the CDR3 is TGCGCCAGCAGTGTAGGGGTGGCCGGGGAGCTGTTTTTT.

The chain carries TRBV7-9 and TRBJ1-2; D not resolved. Germline CDR1 is SEHNR and CDR2 is FQNEAQ (reference sequence). CDR3 size: 17 residues. Trimming left V 8 bases short and J 0 bases short, with 22 bases between. The CDR3 coding sequence is TGTGCCAGCGACTGCACTCAAGGAGCGGAGACTAACTATGGCTACACCTTC. Translating gives CASDCTQGAETNYGYTF. Full variable domain (rest looked up from reference TRBV7-9 and TRBJ1-2): DTGVSQNPRHKITKRGQNVTFRCDPISEHNRLYWYRQTLGQGPEFLTYFQNEAQLEKSRLLSDRFSAERPKGSFSTLEIQRTEQGDSAMYLCASDCTQGAETNYGYTFGSGTRLTVV.

J is TRBJ2-7 and V is TRBV25-1; D is uncertain. The CDR3 consists of 13 residues. Trimming removed 4 bases at V and 0 bases at J, with 7 bases between. CDR1 and CDR2 from the germline V gene are MGHDK and SYGVNS. The CDR3 DNA sequence: TGTGCCAGCAGTGGGGCAGGCTCCTACGAGCAGTACTTC. Amino acid sequence: CASSGAGSYEQYF.

The chain employs TRBV5-5 and TRBJ2-5; 10 nucleotides agree with TRBD2. Germline V gene lookup returns CDR1 SGHKS and CDR2 YYEKEE (reference sequence). The CDR3 is 18 amino acids. The ends lost 3 bases at V and 4 bases at J; junction bases unmatched: 15. CDR3 nucleotides: TGTGCCAGCAGCTACGGCCCTAGCGGGAGAGAAGGAGGAGAGACCCAGTACTTC. Protein product: CASSYGPSGREGGETQYF.

The chain couples TRBV27 to TRBJ2-7, with 11 bases that match TRBD1. The junction had 7 bases not matched to a gene; V was cut back by 8 bases and J by 7 bases. The CDR3 extends over 13 amino acids. The V gene's germline CDR1 is MNHEY and CDR2 SMNVEV (reference sequence). The CDR3 sequence is CASLGQGAREQYF. The CDR3 DNA sequence: TGTGCCAGCCTAGGACAGGGGGCAAGAGAGCAGTACTTC.

V gene TRBV11-2 combines with J gene TRBJ2-1, with TRBD2 matching over 10 bases. CDR3 length equals 20 residues. Germline loops: CDR1 SGHAT, CDR2 FQNNGV. J was trimmed by 5 bases and V by 0 bases; bases with no gene match: 16. The CDR3 here is CASSLDRLAGAPGPNNEQFF. CDR3 bases: TGTGCCAGCAGCTTAGATCGGCTAGCGGGAGCCCCGGGACCAAACAATGAGCAGTTCTTC.

The chain recombines TRBV6-5 with TRBJ2-7; 7 nucleotides line up with TRBD2. This CDR3 is 15 amino acids long. From germline, CDR1 is MNHEY and CDR2 SVGAGI. The V segment lost 4 bases and the J segment 0 bases; nucleotides outside the gene matches: 6. In DNA form, the CDR3 reads TGTGCCAGCAGTTTCGGACTAGGGCGCTCCTACGAGCAGTACTTC. Its protein product is CASSFGLGRSYEQYF.

The V gene is TRBV5-1, the J gene TRBJ2-7; no firm D call. V dropped 6 bases and J dropped 3 bases, with 10 bases sitting between them. CDR3 length equals 12 residues. Germline V gene sequence: CDR1 SGHRS, CDR2 YFSETQ. The CDR3 region has the DNA TGCGCCAGCAAAGCTGATGTCTACGAGCAGTACTTC. Translation: CASKADVYEQYF.

V gene TRBV1 combines with J gene TRBJ2-7; TRBD2 is taken as the D call from the table, unchecked against the DNA. TRBV1 is designated a pseudogene. This CDR3 is 17 amino acids long. The CDR3 reads CTSSPGGGRIHSYEQYF. In DNA, the CDR3 is TGCACCAGCAGCCCGGGAGGAGGGCGCATTCATTCCTACGAGCAGTACTTC.

The CDR3 DNA reads TGTGCCAGCGCAGGGCCAGGGGGGCGGTATGGCTACACCTTC. Its protein is CASAGPGGRYGYTF. The chain employs TRBV28 and TRBJ1-2, with TRBD1 identical over 7 bases. V gave up 8 bases and J gave up 5 bases; unmatched junction bases: 11. This CDR3 is built from 14 residues. Germline V gives CDR1 MDHEN, CDR2 SYDVKM.

This rearrangement joins TRBV27 to TRBJ2-5; 11 nucleotides line up with TRBD2. The CDR3 totals 17 residues. V dropped 6 bases and J dropped 3; count of bases not matched to a gene: 12. Per the germline V gene, CDR1 is MNHEY and CDR2 is SMNVEV (reference sequence). The CDR3 protein is CASSKALAGGREETQYF. The CDR3 nucleotides read TGTGCCAGCAGCAAAGCGCTAGCGGGAGGACGGGAAGAGACCCAGTACTTC.

There are a few counts of this clone. The J gene is TRBJ1-3, the V gene TRBV28, with D possibly TRBD1 on 5 matching bases. The CDR3 totals 17 residues. Germline lookup yields CDR1 MDHEN and CDR2 SYDVKM. V lost 5 bases to trimming and J lost 2 bases, with 19 bases between them. The CDR3 DNA follows: TGTGCCAGCAGTCCGCCAGGGCGATTACAACCTGGAAACACCATATATTTT. Its protein product is CASSPPGRLQPGNTIYF.

Only a few counts were recorded for this clone. This chain connects TRBV19 to TRBJ2-1; 9 bases line up with TRBD1. The CDR3 runs to 13 residues. Germline lookup yields CDR1 LNHDA and CDR2 SQIVND (reference sequence). With 6 bases clipped from V and 7 bases from J, the junction kept 4 bases outside the gene matches. CDR3 loop: CASSGTGSNEQFF. In DNA form, the CDR3 reads TGTGCCAGTAGCGGGACAGGGAGTAATGAGCAGTTCTTC.

The chain is built from TRBV6-6 and TRBJ1-4; D may be TRBD1 (5 bases). This CDR3 has 14 amino acids. V was clipped by 2 bases and J by 8 bases, with 12 bases between them. Germline CDR1 reads MNHNY; CDR2 reads SVGAGI (reference sequence). The CDR3 here is CASSYRGRGEKLFF. The CDR3 DNA sequence: TGTGCCAGCAGTTACCGGGGGAGAGGGGAAAAACTGTTTTTT.